This T cell receptor beta chain was obtained from a study of CD8+CD57+ T cells in acquired aplastic anemia. Broader study findings: There were twenty-nine CD8+ CDR3 sequences that occurred in both patients and controls.

The template for TCR beta VDJ and CDR3 sequence profiling was genomic DNA. TCRdb called the reads again in MiXCR, with one record for every CDR3 protein. The repertoire holds about 190,000 distinct CDR3 sequences, with more than 45% as singletons. The CDR3 runs to 14 residues. The ends were cut back, 4 bases at V and 8 bases at J, with 14 bases in the middle. The germline gives CDR1 KGHDR, CDR2 SFDVKD. All sequencing subjects had displayed CD8+CD57+ cell expansion on flow cytometry. Severe acquired aplastic anemia was present in all patients. With respect to this clonotype: The antigen is undetermined.

The receptor was isolated from a human donor with aplastic anemia. This chain links TRBV24-1 with TRBJ2-1, with TRBD1 as a possible D gene (5 bases). Sequencing input: sorted CD4+, CD8+, or CD8+CD57+ T cells (not recorded which) from PBMCs. The CDR3 DNA is TGTGCCACCAGTGACTTGGGGCCAAAGGATGAGCAGTTCTTC. Translation: CATSDLGPKDEQFF.